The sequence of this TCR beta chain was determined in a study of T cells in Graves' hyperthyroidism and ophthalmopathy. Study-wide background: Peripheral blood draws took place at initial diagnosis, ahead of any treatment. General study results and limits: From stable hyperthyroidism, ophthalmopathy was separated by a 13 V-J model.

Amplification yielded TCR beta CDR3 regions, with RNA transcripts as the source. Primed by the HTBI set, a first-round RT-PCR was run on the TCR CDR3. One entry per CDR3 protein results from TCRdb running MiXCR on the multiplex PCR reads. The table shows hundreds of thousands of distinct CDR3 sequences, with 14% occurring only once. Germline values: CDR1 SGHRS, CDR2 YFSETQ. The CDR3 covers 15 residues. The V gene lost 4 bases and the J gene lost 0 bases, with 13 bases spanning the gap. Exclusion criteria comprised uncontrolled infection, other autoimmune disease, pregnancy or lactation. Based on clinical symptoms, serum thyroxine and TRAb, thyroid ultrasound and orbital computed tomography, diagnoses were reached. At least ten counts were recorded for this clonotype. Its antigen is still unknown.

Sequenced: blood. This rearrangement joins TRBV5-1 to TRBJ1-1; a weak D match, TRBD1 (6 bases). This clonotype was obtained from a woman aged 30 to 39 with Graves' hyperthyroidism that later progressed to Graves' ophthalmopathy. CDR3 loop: CASSPDSALNTEAFF. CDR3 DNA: TGCGCCAGCAGCCCGGACAGCGCCCTGAACACTGAAGCTTTCTTT.